A single sample gave rise to the 32 T cell receptor beta chains below, sequenced in a study of blood T cells in healthy people across ages. Next came a second PCR, run for about 6 to 11 cycles, which used a sample-barcoded 5' primer along with a J-beta primer mix. Via MiXCR, TCRdb re-called the 5' RACE reads, giving one row per CDR3 protein. The sample holds hundreds of thousands of distinct CDR3 sequences, about 27% seen once. The sample was also reused in another study, on T cells of mothers and their children.

Sequencing input: blood. Receptor source: a boy younger than 10 in good health.

This clonotype was counted a few times. The gene calls are TRBV29-1 and TRBJ2-1; 7 nucleotides agree with TRBD2. Trimming cost V 6 bases and J 10 bases; bases outside gene matches: 12. The CDR3 is 13 residues long. Germline V gene sequence: CDR1 SQVTM, CDR2 ANQGSEA. DNA of the CDR3: TGCAGCGTCAGACTAGCCGGGTTAGGAGAGCAGTTCTTC. This translates into CSVRLAGLGEQFF.

CDR3 residues: CSARDFGLAGGGEQFF. The CDR3 DNA reads as TGCAGTGCTAGAGATTTCGGACTAGCGGGAGGGGGAGAGCAGTTCTTC. This sequence joins TRBV20-1 and TRBJ2-5; 15 positions match TRBD2. TRBJ2-1 explains the end of the DNA better; the J call may be wrong. Germline lookup yields CDR1 DFQATT and CDR2 SNEGSKA (reference sequence). This CDR3 region has 16 residues.

This clonotype appeared once. This rearrangement joins TRBV20-1 to TRBJ2-6; possibly TRBD1 or TRBD2 for D (5 bases each). The germline V gene encodes CDR1 DFQATT and CDR2 SNEGSKA (reference sequence). This CDR3 comprises 16 residues. V was shortened by 5 bases and J by 0 bases, with 14 bases between the two germline ends. The CDR3: CSAPTGARSGANVLTF. For the CDR3, the DNA is TGCAGTGCTCCCACCGGGGCCCGCTCTGGGGCCAACGTCCTGACTTTC.

This clonotype has a handful of counts. CDR3 loop: CASSFSGGTRYF. Written as DNA, the CDR3 is TGTGCCAGCAGTTTCTCCGGGGGGACCCGGTACTTC. This chain joins TRBV12-3 or TRBV12-4 and TRBJ2-7; 7 positions match TRBD2. The CDR3 sequence is 12 residues long. Trimming at V came to 3 bases and at J to 12 bases, leaving 8 bases not matched to a gene.

The sample holds many counts of this clonotype. The chain employs TRBV5-1 and TRBJ1-4; D perhaps matches TRBD1 (5 bases). V lost 3 bases to trimming and J lost 8 bases, with 23 bases between them. CDR1 and CDR2 (germline): SGHRS, YFSETQ. The CDR3 has 17 amino acids. CDR3 sequence reads: CASSSQGGSGIGEKLFF. The CDR3 DNA reads as TGCGCCAGCAGCTCGCAGGGTGGATCGGGGATCGGAGAAAAACTGTTTTTT.

In this sample, this clonotype turned up a few times. V usage is TRBV6-5 and J usage is TRBJ1-1, with D unresolved. The germline V and J ends were trimmed by 1 base and 7 bases, with 10 bases remaining between them. Germline V lookup: CDR1 MNHEY, CDR2 SVGAGI. This CDR3 is 13 amino acids long. The CDR3 sequence: CASSYFGTGEAFF. The CDR3 region has the DNA TGTGCCAGCAGTTACTTTGGAACGGGTGAAGCTTTCTTT.

Concerning this clonotype: A single base separates this from a much larger clone, so it may be a read error. The chain has TRBV2 and TRBJ2-1; unclear D gene. The V gene lost 5 bases and the J gene lost 3 bases, with 11 bases spanning the gap. CDR1 is SNHLY, CDR2 FYNNEI, per germline. The CDR3 contains 14 residues. This CDR3 reads CASSKEGNYNEQFF. The CDR3 coding sequence is TGTGCCAGCAGTAAGGAAGGGAACTACAATGAGCAGTTCTTC.

This chain uses TRBV5-5 with TRBJ2-1; the D gene could be TRBD1 or TRBD2 (5 bases each). The CDR3 has 15 residues. Germline loops: CDR1 SGHKS, CDR2 YYEKEE (reference sequence). Trimming removed 3 bases from V and 3 bases from J, with 13 bases in between. The CDR3 is CASSSRDGYYNEQFF. For the CDR3, the DNA is TGTGCCAGCAGCTCCCGGGACGGTTACTACAATGAGCAGTTCTTC.

The chain recombines TRBV6-1 with TRBJ2-5; 8 bases agree with TRBD2. The CDR3 spans 14 residues. The germline V gene has CDR1 MNHNS and CDR2 SASEGT. With V trimmed by 1 base and J by 7 bases, 5 bases remained unmatched. CDR3 in amino acids: CASSEVGLVGTQYF. Here the CDR3 DNA reads TGTGCCAGCAGTGAAGTGGGACTAGTAGGGACCCAGTACTTC.

This chain uses TRBV13 with TRBJ2-5; D might be TRBD1 (6 bases). CDR3 size: 15 residues. V was trimmed by 4 bases and J by 2 bases, leaving 14 bases between them. From germline, CDR1 is PRHDT and CDR2 FYEKMQ (reference sequence). CDR3 sequence reads: CASSCRDIPQETQYF. For the CDR3, the DNA is TGTGCCAGCAGCTGCCGGGACATACCACAAGAGACCCAGTACTTC.

The CDR3 protein is CATSRDGARSLAKNIQYF. In nucleotides, the CDR3 is TGTGCCACCAGCAGAGATGGGGCTAGGTCTCTAGCCAAAAACATTCAGTACTTC. V usage is TRBV15 and J usage is TRBJ2-4; TRBD1 might be the D (5 bases). The CDR3 length is 18 residues. V lost 0 bases and J 0 bases, leaving 15 bases between the germline ends. Germline V gene sequence: CDR1 LNHNV, CDR2 YYDKDF (reference sequence).

The gene calls are TRBV5-1 and TRBJ2-1; TRBD2 aligns across 8 bases. V lost 9 bases, J lost 5 bases, and 13 bases stayed unmatched. The CDR3 totals 15 residues. The germline CDR1 and CDR2 sequences are SGHRS and YFSETQ. CDR3 residues: CATTLISGAHNEQFF. The CDR3 coding sequence is TGCGCCACCACCCTCATTAGCGGGGCTCACAATGAGCAGTTCTTC.

This chain links TRBV24-1 with TRBJ2-5, with 8 bases fitting TRBD2. V lost 4 bases, J lost 5 bases, and 8 bases stayed unmatched. CDR1 is KGHDR, CDR2 SFDVKD, per germline. The CDR3 is made up of 15 amino acids. The CDR3 here is CATSDPRGGRETQYF. The CDR3 DNA sequence: TGTGCCACCAGTGACCCACGGGGGGGTAGGGAGACCCAGTACTTC.

This chain's CDR3 is CASSLLSGTYNEQFF. The DNA of the CDR3 is TGTGCCAGCAGCTTACTTAGCGGGACCTACAATGAGCAGTTCTTC. The rearrangement joins TRBV7-9 to TRBJ2-5, with 8 bases matching TRBD2. The J call may be wrong; the DNA end is better matched by TRBJ2-1. Germline CDR1 SEHNR, CDR2 FQNEAQ (reference sequence). This CDR3 contains 15 residues.

This rearrangement joins TRBV14 to TRBJ2-4; tentative D call: TRBD2 (7 bases). CDR1 is SGHDN and CDR2 is FVKESK in the germline V gene. The CDR3 is made up of 13 amino acids. The V end was cut by 4 bases, the J end by 9 bases, with 13 bases between. The CDR3 nucleotides are TGTGCCAGCAGCCCTCGGGGGGCTGGCATTCAGTACTTC. The encoded protein is CASSPRGAGIQYF.

This chain joins TRBV5-1 and TRBJ2-1; a weak D match, TRBD1 (5 bases). Germline lookup yields CDR1 SGHRS and CDR2 YFSETQ. V was pared by 0 bases and J by 9 bases, with 7 bases between. CDR3 length: 12 residues. DNA for the CDR3: TGCGCCAGCAGCTTGGGGGGCGCTGAGCAGTTCTTC. Residues: CASSLGGAEQFF.

Only a few counts were recorded for this clonotype. The genes are TRBV6-2 or TRBV6-3 and TRBJ2-7; D gene uncertain. CDR3 length: 15 residues. Trimming took off 0 bases at V and 3 bases at J, with 12 bases between the two ends. Germline V gives CDR1 MNHEY, CDR2 SVGEGT. The CDR3 DNA follows: TGTGCCAGCAGTTACTCCAAGGTTAGGCGCTACGAGCAGTACTTC. Protein product: CASSYSKVRRYEQYF.

V usage is TRBV7-2 and J usage is TRBJ2-1; possibly TRBD1 for D (6 bases). V lost 4 bases to trimming and J lost 10 bases, with 14 bases between them. This CDR3 comprises 13 residues. CDR1 is SGHTA and CDR2 is FQGNSA in the germline V gene. CDR3 in amino acids: CASSSNRVEEQFF. Written as DNA, the CDR3 is TGTGCCAGCAGCTCGAACAGGGTGGAGGAGCAGTTCTTC.

This clonotype came up a few times. An end of the junction differs from the germline gene, which may be a read error. The chain employs TRBV7-8 and TRBJ1-3; the D gene is possibly TRBD1 (6 bases). Germline V gene data show CDR1 as SGHVS and CDR2 as FQNEAQ. The CDR3 totals 17 residues. The CDR3 reads CASSLGSRGYSGNTVYF. The CDR3 DNA reads TGTGCCAGCAGCTTAGGTTCCAGGGGATACTCTGGAAACACCGTATATTTT.

The gene calls are TRBV7-9 and TRBJ2-7; TRBD1 might be the D (5 bases). Trimming stripped 3 bases from V and 1 base from J, with 13 bases between. The CDR3 runs to 15 residues. Germline CDR1 is SEHNR and CDR2 is FQNEAQ (reference sequence). CDR3 coding DNA: TGTGCCAGCAGCTTGGCTGGACAAAAATCCTACGAGCAGTACTTC. It is translated as CASSLAGQKSYEQYF.

The rearrangement uses TRBV2 and TRBJ2-5, with D perhaps TRBD2 (6 bases). The V gene lost 7 bases and the J gene lost 9 bases, with 15 bases spanning the gap. CDR1 and CDR2 from the germline V gene are SNHLY and FYNNEI. The CDR3 contains 12 residues. The CDR3 DNA follows: TGTGCCAGCACCTTCCCCGGAGGGCCCCAGTACTTC. As protein: CASTFPGGPQYF.

The chain joins TRBV6-6 to TRBJ1-5, with 7 bases aligning to TRBD1. This CDR3 contains 14 residues. The germline CDR1 and CDR2 sequences are MNHNY and SVGAGI (reference sequence). V lost 6 bases, J lost 6 bases, and 8 bases stayed unmatched. CDR3 nucleotides: TGTGCCAGCAGCCAGACAGGGATGGGTCAGCCCCAGCATTTT. Its translation is CASSQTGMGQPQHF.

The J gene is TRBJ1-2, the V gene TRBV12-3 or TRBV12-4; D is possibly TRBD1 (5 bases). The CDR3 is 13 amino acids. The germline V and J ends were trimmed by 4 bases and 4 bases, with 10 bases remaining between them. Here the CDR3 reads CASSSDIGYGYTF. CDR3 DNA: TGTGCCAGCAGTTCGGACATCGGCTATGGCTACACCTTC.

This clonotype has only a few counts. The J gene is TRBJ2-5, the V gene TRBV7-8, with 8 bases lining up with TRBD1. Germline V CDR1 and CDR2: SGHVS, FQNEAQ. This CDR3 is built from 13 residues. After removal of 1 base from V and 7 bases from J, the junction contained 2 bases not matched to a gene. The CDR3 region has the DNA TGTGCCAGCAGCTTAGACAGGGGGTGGACCCAGTACTTC. This gives the protein CASSLDRGWTQYF.

This clonotype was counted ten times or more. The chain is built from TRBV4-3 and TRBJ2-1, with D possibly being TRBD2 (6 bases). Germline CDR1 LGHNA, CDR2 YSLEER. The V and J ends lost 3 bases and 7 bases respectively, with 22 bases between them. The length of the CDR3 is 17 residues. CDR3 residues: CASSQFYGARGENEQFF. The DNA of the CDR3 is TGCGCCAGCAGCCAGTTTTACGGGGCGCGGGGCGAAAATGAGCAGTTCTTC.

In this sample, this clonotype turned up a few times. This chain connects TRBV7-9 to TRBJ1-1; D gene uncertain. Germline-derived CDR1 and CDR2 are SEHNR and FQNEAQ (reference sequence). Trimming shortened V by 6 bases and J by 5 bases, and 10 bases separated the two germline ends. The CDR3 consists of 12 residues. CDR3 sequence (DNA): TGTGCCAGCAGGGGTCCGGGGACTGAAGCTTTCTTT. Protein product: CASRGPGTEAFF.

The chain joins TRBV7-3 to TRBJ2-3, with D unclear. Trimming stripped 2 bases from V and 3 bases from J, with 12 bases between. This CDR3 region has 15 residues. In germline, CDR1 is SGHTA, CDR2 FQGTGA. The CDR3 bases are TGTGCCAGCAGCTTAGGGTCTACCCCGACAGATACGCAGTATTTT. Its translation: CASSLGSTPTDTQYF.

This clonotype was seen more than once but under ten times. CDR3 in DNA: TGCAGCGTTGAAGAGGACTCTGGGGCCAACGTCCTGACTTTC. Protein product: CSVEEDSGANVLTF. This sequence joins TRBV29-1 and TRBJ2-6; D remains ambiguous. There are 14 residues in the CDR3. Germline values: CDR1 SQVTM, CDR2 ANQGSEA. V was trimmed by 0 bases and J by 0 bases, leaving 3 bases between them.

This clonotype appeared a few times. The V and J genes are TRBV20-1 and TRBJ2-7, with D perhaps given as TRBD1 or TRBD2 (5 bases each). Trimming took off 6 bases at V and 5 bases at J, with 17 bases between the two ends. Germline V gene data show CDR1 as DFQATT and CDR2 as SNEGSKA (reference sequence). This CDR3 is 13 amino acids long. The CDR3 DNA reads as TGCAGTGCCCCGGGACCACTAGGCCACGAGCAGTACTTC. Its translation is CSAPGPLGHEQYF.

The sample holds a few counts of this clonotype. The chain uses TRBV20-1 and TRBJ2-5; D is unclear. Trimming took off 0 bases at V and 6 bases at J, with 14 bases between the two ends. From germline, CDR1 is DFQATT and CDR2 SNEGSKA (reference sequence). This CDR3 has 14 amino acids. The CDR3 spells CSARDRRSGQTQYF. The CDR3, as DNA: TGCAGTGCTAGAGATCGGCGGTCCGGGCAGACCCAGTACTTC.

This sequence joins TRBV20-1 and TRBJ2-1, with 9 bases matching TRBD2. Trimming cost V 3 bases and J 9 bases; bases outside gene matches: 12. The CDR3 is 15 amino acids. Germline V gives CDR1 DFQATT, CDR2 SNEGSKA (reference sequence). The CDR3 loop reads CSASVWREGLFEQFF. The CDR3 DNA sequence: TGCAGTGCTAGCGTATGGCGGGAGGGCCTGTTTGAGCAGTTCTTC.

V is TRBV9 and J is TRBJ2-5; either TRBD1 or TRBD2 may supply D (5 bases each). The CDR3 contains 14 residues. Trimming removed 2 bases from V and 3 bases from J, with 11 bases in between. Looked up from germline, CDR1 is SGDLS and CDR2 is YYNGEE. The CDR3 DNA follows: TGTGCCAGCAGCGTCGCCGGGACGGAAGAGACCCAGTACTTC. This codes for CASSVAGTEETQYF.